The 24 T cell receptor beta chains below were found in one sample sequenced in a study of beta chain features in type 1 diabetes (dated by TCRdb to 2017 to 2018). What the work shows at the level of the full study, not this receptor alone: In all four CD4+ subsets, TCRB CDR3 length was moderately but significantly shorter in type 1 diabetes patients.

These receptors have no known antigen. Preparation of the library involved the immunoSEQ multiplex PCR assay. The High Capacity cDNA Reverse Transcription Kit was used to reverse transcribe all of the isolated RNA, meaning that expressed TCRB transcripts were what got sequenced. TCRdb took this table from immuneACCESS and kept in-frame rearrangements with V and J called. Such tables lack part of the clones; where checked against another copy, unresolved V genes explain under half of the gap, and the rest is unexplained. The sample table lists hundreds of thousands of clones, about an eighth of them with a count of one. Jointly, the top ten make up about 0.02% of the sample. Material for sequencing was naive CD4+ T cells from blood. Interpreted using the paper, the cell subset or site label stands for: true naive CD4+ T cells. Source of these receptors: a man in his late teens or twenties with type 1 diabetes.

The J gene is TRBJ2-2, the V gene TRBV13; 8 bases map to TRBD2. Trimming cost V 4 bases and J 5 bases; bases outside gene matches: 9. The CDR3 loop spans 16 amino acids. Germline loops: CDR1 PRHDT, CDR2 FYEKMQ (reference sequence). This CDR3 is CASSSLLERGTGELFF. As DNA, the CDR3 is TGTGCCAGCAGCTCACTCCTGGAGCGGGGGACCGGGGAGCTGTTTTTT. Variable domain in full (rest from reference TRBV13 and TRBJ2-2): AAGVIQSPRHLIKEKRETATLKCYPIPRHDTVYWYQQGPGQDPQFLISFYEKMQSDKGSIPDRFSAQQFSDYHSELNMSSLELGDSALYFCASSSLLERGTGELFFGEGSRLTVL.

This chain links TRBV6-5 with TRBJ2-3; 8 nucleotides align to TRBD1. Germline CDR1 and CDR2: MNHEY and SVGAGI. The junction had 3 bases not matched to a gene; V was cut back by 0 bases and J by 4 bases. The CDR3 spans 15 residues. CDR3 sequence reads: CASSYSLDRADTQYF. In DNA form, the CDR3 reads TGTGCCAGCAGTTACTCCCTGGACAGGGCAGATACGCAGTATTTT.

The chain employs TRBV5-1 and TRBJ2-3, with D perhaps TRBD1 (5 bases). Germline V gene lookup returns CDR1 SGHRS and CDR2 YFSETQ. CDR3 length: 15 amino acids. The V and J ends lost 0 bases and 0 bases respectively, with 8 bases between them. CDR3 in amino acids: CASSLAGISTDTQYF. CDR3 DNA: TGCGCCAGCAGCTTGGCAGGGATTAGCACAGATACGCAGTATTTT.

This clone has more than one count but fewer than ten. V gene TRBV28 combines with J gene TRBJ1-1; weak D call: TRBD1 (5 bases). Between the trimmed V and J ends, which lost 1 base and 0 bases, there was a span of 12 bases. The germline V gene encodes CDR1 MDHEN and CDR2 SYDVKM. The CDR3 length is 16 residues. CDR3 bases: TGTGCCAGCAGTTTATTTCCGGGCAGGGTGAACACTGAAGCTTTCTTT. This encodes CASSLFPGRVNTEAFF.

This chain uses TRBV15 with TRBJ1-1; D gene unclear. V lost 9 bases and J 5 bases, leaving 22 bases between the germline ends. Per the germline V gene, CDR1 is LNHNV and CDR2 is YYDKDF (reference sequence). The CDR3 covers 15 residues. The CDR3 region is CATRPRRVSGTEAFF. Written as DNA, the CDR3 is TGTGCCACGCGGCCCCGGAGGGTCTCGGGGACTGAAGCTTTCTTT.

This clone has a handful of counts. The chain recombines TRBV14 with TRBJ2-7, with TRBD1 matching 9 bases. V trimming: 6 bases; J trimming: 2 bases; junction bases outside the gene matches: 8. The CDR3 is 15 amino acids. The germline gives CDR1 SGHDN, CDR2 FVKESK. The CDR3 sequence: CASRRAGQGTYEQYF. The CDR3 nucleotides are TGTGCCAGCAGGCGCGCGGGACAGGGCACCTACGAGCAGTACTTC.

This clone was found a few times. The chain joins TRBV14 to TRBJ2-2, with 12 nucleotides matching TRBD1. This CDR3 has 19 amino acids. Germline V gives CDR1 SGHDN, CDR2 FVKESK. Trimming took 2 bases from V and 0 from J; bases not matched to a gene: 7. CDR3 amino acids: CASSQPGTGGLSNTGELFF. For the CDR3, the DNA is TGTGCCAGCAGCCAACCCGGGACAGGGGGCCTCTCGAACACCGGGGAGCTGTTTTTT. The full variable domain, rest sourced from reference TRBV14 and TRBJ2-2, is EAGVTQFPSHSVIEKGQTVTLRCDPISGHDNLYWYRRVMGKEIKFLLHFVKESKQDESGMPNNRFLAERTGGTYSTLKVQPAELEDSGVYFCASSQPGTGGLSNTGELFFGEGSRLTVL.

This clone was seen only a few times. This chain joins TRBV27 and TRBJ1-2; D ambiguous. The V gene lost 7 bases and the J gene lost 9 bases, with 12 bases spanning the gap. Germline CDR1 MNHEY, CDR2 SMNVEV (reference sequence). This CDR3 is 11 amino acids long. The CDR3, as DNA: TGTGCCAGCACCCTGTTAAAGAGCTACACCTTC. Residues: CASTLLKSYTF.

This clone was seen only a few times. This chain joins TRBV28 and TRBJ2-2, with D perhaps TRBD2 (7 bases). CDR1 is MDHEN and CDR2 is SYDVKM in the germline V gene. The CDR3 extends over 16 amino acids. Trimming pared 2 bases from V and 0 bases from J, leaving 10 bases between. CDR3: CASSLPGGANTGELFF. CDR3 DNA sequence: TGTGCCAGCAGTTTACCGGGGGGCGCGAACACCGGGGAGCTGTTTTTT. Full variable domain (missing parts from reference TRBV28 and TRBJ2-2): DVKVTQSSRYLVKRTGEKVFLECVQDMDHENMFWYRQDPGLGLRLIYFSYDVKMKEKGDIPEGYSVSREKKERFSLILESASTNQTSMYLCASSLPGGANTGELFFGEGSRLTVL.

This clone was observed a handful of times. This CDR3 reads CASSEGSGHYGYTF. DNA for the CDR3: TGCGCCAGCAGTGAGGGGTCCGGGCACTATGGCTACACCTTC. The genes are TRBV10-2 and TRBJ1-2; D remains ambiguous. The CDR3 spans 14 residues. V lost 2 bases, J lost 3 bases, and 10 bases lay in between. Germline V CDR1 and CDR2: WSHSY, SAAADI.

CDR3 nucleotide sequence: TGTGCCAGCAGCTTAGACCAGGGTCTCTCCCATTATGGCTACACCTTC. Its protein is CASSLDQGLSHYGYTF. The J gene is TRBJ1-2, the V gene TRBV7-2, with D possibly matching TRBD1 (5 bases). The V and J ends lost 1 base and 5 bases respectively, with 17 bases between them. Germline CDR1 and CDR2: SGHTA and FQGNSA. CDR3 length: 16 amino acids.

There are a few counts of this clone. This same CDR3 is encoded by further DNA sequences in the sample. The CDR3 reads CASSSNSPLHF. In nucleotides, the CDR3 is TGTGCCAGCAGTTCGAATTCACCCCTCCACTTT. The rearrangement links TRBV6-5 to TRBJ1-6; unclear D gene. The CDR3 has 11 residues. The ends were cut back, 4 bases at V and 7 bases at J, with 2 bases in the middle. From germline, CDR1 is MNHEY and CDR2 SVGAGI.

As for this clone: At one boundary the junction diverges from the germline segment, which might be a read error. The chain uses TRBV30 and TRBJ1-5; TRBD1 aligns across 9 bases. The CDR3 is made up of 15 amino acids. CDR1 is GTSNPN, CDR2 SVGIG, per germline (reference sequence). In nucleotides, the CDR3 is TGTGCATGGAGCTCGGGACAGGGAGGCAATCAGCCCCAGCATTTT. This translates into CAWSSGQGGNQPQHF.

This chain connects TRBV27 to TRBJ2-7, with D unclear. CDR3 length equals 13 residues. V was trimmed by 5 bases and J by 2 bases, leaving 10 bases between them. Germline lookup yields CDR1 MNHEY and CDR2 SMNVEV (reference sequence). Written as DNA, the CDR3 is TGTGCCAGCAGTAGAAGTCCCCCCTACGAGCAGTACTTC. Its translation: CASSRSPPYEQYF.

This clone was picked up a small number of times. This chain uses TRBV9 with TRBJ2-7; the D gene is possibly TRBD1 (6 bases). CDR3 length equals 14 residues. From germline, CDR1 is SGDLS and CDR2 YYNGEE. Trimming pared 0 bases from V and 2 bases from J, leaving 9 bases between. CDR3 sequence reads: CASSVADRAYEQYF. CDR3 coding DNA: TGTGCCAGCAGCGTAGCGGACAGAGCCTACGAGCAGTACTTC.

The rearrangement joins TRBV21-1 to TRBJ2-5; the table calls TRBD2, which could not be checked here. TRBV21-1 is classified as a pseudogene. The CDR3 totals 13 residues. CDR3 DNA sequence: TGTGCCAGCAGCGGAGCTAACCTCGCGGCCCAGTACTTC. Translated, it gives CASSGANLAAQYF.

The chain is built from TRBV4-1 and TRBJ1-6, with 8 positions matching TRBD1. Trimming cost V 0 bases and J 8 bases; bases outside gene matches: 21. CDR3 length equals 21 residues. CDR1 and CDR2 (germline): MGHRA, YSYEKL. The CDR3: CASSQDRGRFPFFSLDSPLHF. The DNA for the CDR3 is TGCGCCAGCAGCCAAGACAGGGGGCGCTTCCCTTTTTTTTCTTTGGATTCACCCCTCCACTTT.

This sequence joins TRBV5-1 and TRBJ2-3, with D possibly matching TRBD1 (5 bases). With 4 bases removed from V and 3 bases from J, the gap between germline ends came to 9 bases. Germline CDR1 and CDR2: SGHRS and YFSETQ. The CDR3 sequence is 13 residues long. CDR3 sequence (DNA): TGCGCCAGCAGCGTGCAGGGTACAGATACGCAGTATTTT. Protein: CASSVQGTDTQYF.

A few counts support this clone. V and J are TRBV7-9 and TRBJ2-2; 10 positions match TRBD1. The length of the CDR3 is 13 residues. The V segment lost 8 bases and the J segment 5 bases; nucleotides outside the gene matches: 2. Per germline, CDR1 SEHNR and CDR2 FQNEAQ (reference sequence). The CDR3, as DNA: TGTGCCAGCCGGGACAGGGGAACCGGGGAGCTGTTTTTT. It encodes CASRDRGTGELFF. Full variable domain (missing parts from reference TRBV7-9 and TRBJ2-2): DTGVSQNPRHKITKRGQNVTFRCDPISEHNRLYWYRQTLGQGPEFLTYFQNEAQLEKSRLLSDRFSAERPKGSFSTLEIQRTEQGDSAMYLCASRDRGTGELFFGEGSRLTVL.

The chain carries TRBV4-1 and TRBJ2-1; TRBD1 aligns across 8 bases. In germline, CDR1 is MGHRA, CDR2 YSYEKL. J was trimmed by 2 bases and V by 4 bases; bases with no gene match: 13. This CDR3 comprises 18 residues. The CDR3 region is CASSLLNDRGPAYNEQFF. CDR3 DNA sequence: TGCGCCAGCAGCCTCCTAAATGACAGGGGTCCCGCCTACAATGAGCAGTTCTTC.

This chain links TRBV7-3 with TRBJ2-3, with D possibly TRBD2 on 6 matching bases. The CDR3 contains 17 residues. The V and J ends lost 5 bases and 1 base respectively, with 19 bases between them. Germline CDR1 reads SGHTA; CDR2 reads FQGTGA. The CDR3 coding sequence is TGTGCCAGCAGCCCTAAGGGGTGGCGGGGCCGCACAGATACGCAGTATTTT. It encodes CASSPKGWRGRTDTQYF.

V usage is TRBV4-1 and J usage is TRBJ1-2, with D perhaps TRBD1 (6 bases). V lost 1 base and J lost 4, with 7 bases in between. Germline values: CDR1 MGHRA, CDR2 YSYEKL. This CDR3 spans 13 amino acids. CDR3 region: CASSQADSYGYTF. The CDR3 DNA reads TGCGCCAGCAGCCAAGCGGACAGCTATGGCTACACCTTC.

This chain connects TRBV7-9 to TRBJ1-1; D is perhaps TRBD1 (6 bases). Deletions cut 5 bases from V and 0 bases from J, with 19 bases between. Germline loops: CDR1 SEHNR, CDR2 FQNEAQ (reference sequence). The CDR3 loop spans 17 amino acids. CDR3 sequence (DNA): TGTGCCAGCAGCCCGATGGGGGCAGCCGGAATGAACACTGAAGCTTTCTTT. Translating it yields CASSPMGAAGMNTEAFF.

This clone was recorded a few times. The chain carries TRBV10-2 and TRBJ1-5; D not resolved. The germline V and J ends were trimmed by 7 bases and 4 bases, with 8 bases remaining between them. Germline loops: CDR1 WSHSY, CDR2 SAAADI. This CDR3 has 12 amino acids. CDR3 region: CASKDGNQPQHF. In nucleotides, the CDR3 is TGCGCCAGCAAGGACGGTAATCAGCCCCAGCATTTT.